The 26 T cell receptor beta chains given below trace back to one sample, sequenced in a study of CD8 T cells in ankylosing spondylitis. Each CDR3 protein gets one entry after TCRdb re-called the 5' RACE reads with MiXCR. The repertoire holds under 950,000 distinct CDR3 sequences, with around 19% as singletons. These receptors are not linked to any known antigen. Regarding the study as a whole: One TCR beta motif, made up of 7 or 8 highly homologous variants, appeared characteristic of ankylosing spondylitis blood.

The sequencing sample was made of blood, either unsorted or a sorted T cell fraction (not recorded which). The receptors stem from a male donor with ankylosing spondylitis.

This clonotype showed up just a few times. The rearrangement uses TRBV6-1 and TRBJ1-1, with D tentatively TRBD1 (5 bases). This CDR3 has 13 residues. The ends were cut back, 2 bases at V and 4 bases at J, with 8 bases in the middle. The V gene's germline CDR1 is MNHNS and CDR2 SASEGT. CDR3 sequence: CASSELGVTEAFF. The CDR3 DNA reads TGTGCCAGCAGTGAATTAGGGGTCACTGAAGCTTTCTTT.

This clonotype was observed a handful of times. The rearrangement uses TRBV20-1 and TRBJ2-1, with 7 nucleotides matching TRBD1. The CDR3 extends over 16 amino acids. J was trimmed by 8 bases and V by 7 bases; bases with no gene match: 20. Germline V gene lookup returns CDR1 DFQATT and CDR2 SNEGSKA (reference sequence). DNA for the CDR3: TGCAGTGTCCCGTCCCGGCGGACAGGTTTTCAGGATGAGCAGTTCTTC. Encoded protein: CSVPSRRTGFQDEQFF.

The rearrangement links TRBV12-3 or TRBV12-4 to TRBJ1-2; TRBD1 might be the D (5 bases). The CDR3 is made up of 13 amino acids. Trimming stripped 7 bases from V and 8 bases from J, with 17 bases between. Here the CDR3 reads CASTRGKGQGYTF. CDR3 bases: TGTGCCAGCACCCGGGGTAAGGGGCAAGGCTACACCTTC.

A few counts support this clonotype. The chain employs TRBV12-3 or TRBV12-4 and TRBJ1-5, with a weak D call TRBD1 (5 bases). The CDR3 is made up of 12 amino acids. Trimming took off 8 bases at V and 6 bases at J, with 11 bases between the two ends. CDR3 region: CASALGGQPQHF. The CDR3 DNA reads TGTGCCAGCGCCTTGGGGGGTCAGCCCCAGCATTTT.

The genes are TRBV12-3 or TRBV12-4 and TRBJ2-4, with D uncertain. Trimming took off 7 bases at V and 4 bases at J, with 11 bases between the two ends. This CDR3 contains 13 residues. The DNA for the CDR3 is TGTGCCAGCACCACGGGTGAGAAAAACATTCAGTACTTC. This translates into CASTTGEKNIQYF.

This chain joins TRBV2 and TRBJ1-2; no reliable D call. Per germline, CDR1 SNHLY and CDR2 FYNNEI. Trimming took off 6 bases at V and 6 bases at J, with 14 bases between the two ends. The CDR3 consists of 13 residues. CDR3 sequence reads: CASRPDSSDGYTF. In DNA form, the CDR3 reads TGTGCCAGCAGGCCAGACTCGTCGGATGGCTACACCTTC.

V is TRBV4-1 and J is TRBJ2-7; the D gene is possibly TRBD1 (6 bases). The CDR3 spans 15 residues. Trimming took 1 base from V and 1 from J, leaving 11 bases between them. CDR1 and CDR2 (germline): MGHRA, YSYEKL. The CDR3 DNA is TGCGCCAGCAGCCAAGTAAACAGGGTTTCCTACGAGCAGTACTTC. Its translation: CASSQVNRVSYEQYF.

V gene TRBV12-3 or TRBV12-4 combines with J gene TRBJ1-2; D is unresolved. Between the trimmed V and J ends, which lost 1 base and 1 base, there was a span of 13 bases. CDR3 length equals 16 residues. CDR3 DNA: TGTGCCAGCAGTTTAGTCGGAGGCAGAATTAACTATGGCTACACCTTC. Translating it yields CASSLVGGRINYGYTF.

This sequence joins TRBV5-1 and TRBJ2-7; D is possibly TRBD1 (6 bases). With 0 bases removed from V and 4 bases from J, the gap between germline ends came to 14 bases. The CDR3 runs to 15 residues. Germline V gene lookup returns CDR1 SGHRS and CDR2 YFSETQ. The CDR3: CASSLETGLTYEQYF. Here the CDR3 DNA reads TGCGCCAGCAGCTTGGAAACAGGGTTGACTTACGAGCAGTACTTC.

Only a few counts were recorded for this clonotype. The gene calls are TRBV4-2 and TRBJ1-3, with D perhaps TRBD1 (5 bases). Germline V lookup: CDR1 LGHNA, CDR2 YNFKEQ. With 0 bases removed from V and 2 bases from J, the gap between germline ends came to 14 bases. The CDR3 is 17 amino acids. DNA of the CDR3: TGTGCCAGCAGCCAAGATCTCCCAGGGCAGGCTGGAAACACCATATATTTT. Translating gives CASSQDLPGQAGNTIYF.

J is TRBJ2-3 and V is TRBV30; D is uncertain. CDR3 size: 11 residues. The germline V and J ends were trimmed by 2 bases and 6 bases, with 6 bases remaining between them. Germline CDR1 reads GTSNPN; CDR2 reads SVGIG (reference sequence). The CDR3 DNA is TGTGCCTGGAGTCCACAGGATACGCAGTATTTT. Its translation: CAWSPQDTQYF.

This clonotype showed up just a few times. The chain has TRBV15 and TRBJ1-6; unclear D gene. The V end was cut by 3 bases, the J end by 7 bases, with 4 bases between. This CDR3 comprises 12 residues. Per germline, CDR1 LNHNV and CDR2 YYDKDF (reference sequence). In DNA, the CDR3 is TGTGCCACCAGCAGCCTAAATTCACCCCTCCACTTT. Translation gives CATSSLNSPLHF.

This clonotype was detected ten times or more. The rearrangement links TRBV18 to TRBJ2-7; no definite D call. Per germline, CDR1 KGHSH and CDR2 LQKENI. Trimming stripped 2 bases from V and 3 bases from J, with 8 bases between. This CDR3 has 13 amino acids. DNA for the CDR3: TGTGCCAGCTCACCAGGCAGGATCTACGAGCAGTACTTC. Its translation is CASSPGRIYEQYF.

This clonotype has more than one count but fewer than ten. Here the CDR3 DNA reads TGTGCCAGCAGTTCGGGGGGGAGGGTAGGAGCTTTCTTT. Amino acid sequence: CASSSGGRVGAFF. This chain joins TRBV12-3 or TRBV12-4 and TRBJ1-1; D is perhaps TRBD1 (5 bases). The V and J ends lost 4 bases and 10 bases respectively, with 16 bases between them. The CDR3 runs to 13 residues.

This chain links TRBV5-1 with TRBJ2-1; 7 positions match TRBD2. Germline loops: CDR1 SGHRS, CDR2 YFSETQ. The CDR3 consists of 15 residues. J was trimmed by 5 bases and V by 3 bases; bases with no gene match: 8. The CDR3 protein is CASSWGFAGDNEQFF. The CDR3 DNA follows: TGCGCCAGCAGCTGGGGGTTTGCGGGAGACAATGAGCAGTTCTTC. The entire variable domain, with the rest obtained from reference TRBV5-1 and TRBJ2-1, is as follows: KAGVTQTPRYLIKTRGQQVTLSCSPISGHRSVSWYQQTPGQGLQFLFEYFSETQRNKGNFPGRFSGRQFSNSRSEMNVSTLELGDSALYLCASSWGFAGDNEQFFGPGTRLTVL.

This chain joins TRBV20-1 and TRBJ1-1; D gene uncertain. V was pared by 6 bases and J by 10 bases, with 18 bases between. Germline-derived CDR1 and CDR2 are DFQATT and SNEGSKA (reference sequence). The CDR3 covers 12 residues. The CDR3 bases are TGCAGTGCGAGGCTTGAAGCAGGTGCAGCTTTCTTT. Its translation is CSARLEAGAAFF.

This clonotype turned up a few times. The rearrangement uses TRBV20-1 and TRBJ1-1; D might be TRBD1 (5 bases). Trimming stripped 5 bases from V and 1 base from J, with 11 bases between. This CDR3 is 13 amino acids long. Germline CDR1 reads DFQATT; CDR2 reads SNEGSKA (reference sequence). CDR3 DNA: TGCAGTGCTGTACCGGGACCGAACACTGAAGCTTTCTTT. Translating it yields CSAVPGPNTEAFF.

CDR3 bases: TGTGCCGGCAAAACCGGGACAGGGGCCCCCTCTGGAAACACCATATATTTT. Translating gives CAGKTGTGAPSGNTIYF. The chain combines TRBV6-1 with TRBJ1-3; 10 bases are shared with TRBD1. The V gene's germline CDR1 is MNHNS and CDR2 SASEGT. V trimming: 11 bases; J trimming: 0 bases; junction bases outside the gene matches: 13. The CDR3 covers 17 residues.

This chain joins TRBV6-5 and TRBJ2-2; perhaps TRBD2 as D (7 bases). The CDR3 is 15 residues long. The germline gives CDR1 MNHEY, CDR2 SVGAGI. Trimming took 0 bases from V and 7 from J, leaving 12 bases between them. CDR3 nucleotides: TGTGCCAGCAGTTACTCAGGGGGGGGTGGCGGGGAGCTGTTTTTT. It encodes CASSYSGGGGGELFF.

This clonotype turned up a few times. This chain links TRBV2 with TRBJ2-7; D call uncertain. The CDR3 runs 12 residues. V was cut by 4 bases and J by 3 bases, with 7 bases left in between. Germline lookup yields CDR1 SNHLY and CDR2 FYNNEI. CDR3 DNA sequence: TGTGCCAGCAGTGTTAGCCTCTACGAGCAGTACTTC. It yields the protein CASSVSLYEQYF.

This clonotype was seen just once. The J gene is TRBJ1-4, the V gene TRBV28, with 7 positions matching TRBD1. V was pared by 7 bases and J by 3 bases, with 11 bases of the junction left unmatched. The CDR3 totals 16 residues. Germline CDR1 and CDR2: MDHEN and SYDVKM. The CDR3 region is CASTRPGQISNEKLFF. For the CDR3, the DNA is TGTGCCAGCACCCGACCGGGACAGATTTCTAATGAAAAACTGTTTTTT.

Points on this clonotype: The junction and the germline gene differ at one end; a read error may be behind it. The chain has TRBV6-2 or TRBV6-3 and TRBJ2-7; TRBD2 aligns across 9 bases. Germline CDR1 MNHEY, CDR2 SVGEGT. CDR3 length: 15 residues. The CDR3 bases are TGTGCCAGCAGCTCCGAGCGGGAGGACACCTACGAGCAGAACTTC. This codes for CASSSEREDTYEQNF.

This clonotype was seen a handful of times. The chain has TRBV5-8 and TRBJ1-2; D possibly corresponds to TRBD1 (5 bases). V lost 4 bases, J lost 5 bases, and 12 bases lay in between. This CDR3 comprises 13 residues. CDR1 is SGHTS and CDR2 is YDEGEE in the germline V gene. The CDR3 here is CASSRDSVYGYTF. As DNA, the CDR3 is TGTGCCAGCAGCCGCGACAGTGTTTATGGCTACACCTTC.

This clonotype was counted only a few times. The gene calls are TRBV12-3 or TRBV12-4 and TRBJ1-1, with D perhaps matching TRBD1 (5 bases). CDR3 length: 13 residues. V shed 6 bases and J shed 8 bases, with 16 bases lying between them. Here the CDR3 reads CASSRGWGGEAFF. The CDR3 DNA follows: TGTGCCAGCAGCCGGGGGTGGGGGGGAGAAGCTTTCTTT.

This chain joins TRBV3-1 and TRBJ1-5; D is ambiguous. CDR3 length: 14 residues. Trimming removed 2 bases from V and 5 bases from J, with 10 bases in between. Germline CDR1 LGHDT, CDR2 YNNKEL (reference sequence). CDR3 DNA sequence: TGTGCCAGCAGCCAATCCCCGGGCGATCAGCCCCAGCATTTT. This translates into CASSQSPGDQPQHF. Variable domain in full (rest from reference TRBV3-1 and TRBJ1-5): DTAVSQTPKYLVTQMGNDKSIKCEQNLGHDTMYWYKQDSKKFLKIMFSYNNKELIINETVPNRFSPKSPDKAHLNLHINSLELGDSAVYFCASSQSPGDQPQHFGDGTRLSIL.

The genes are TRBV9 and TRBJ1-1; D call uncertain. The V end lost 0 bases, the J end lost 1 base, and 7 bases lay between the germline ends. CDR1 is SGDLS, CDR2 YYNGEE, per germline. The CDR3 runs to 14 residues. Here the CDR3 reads CASSVELANTEAFF. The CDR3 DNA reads TGTGCCAGCAGCGTAGAGTTAGCGAACACTGAAGCTTTCTTT.